Listed below are T cell receptor beta chains from one sample, sequenced in a study of T cell responses to AZD1222 COVID-19 vaccine. Assay used: immunoSEQ multiplex PCR; TCRdb lists only in-frame clones, some missing. The sample records 100,000 to 150,000 clones, around 90% being singletons. The material was peripheral blood, obtained on day 0 of AZD1222 vaccination. The source is an adult in good health. Both conserved end residues are part of each CDR3. Fields, in order: clone size, D gene, V gene, J gene, CDR3 DNA, CDR3 protein. D genes are given only for firm matches. Clone size is stated in some rows and not others, as once, few, many or a class when expanded.

abundance: NA
d_gene: NA
v_gene: TRBV18
j_gene: TRBJ1-2
CDR3nt: TGTGCCAGCTACGGACTCTATGGCTACACCTTC
CDR3aa: CASYGLYGYTF

abundance: NA
d_gene: NA
v_gene: TRBV7-2
j_gene: TRBJ1-5
CDR3nt: TGTGCCAGCAGCTTAGTAGGCAGGGATGATGCTTATAGCAATCAGCCCCAGCATTTT
CDR3aa: CASSLVGRDDAYSNQPQHF

abundance: NA
d_gene: NA
v_gene: TRBV28
j_gene: TRBJ1-2
CDR3nt: TGTGCCAGCAATGTATTTCCAGAGGGGAACTATGGCTACACCTTC
CDR3aa: CASNVFPEGNYGYTF

abundance: NA
d_gene: NA
v_gene: TRBV5-6
j_gene: TRBJ1-2
CDR3nt: TGTGCCAGCAGCTTGGCCGTTAGGGAAGATGGCTACACCTTC
CDR3aa: CASSLAVREDGYTF

abundance: NA
d_gene: NA
v_gene: TRBV6-5
j_gene: TRBJ2-1
CDR3nt: TGTGCCAGCAGTCGCGGGGGCCTACAGTTCTTC
CDR3aa: CASSRGGLQFF

abundance: NA
d_gene: NA
v_gene: TRBV2
j_gene: TRBJ1-1
CDR3nt: TGTGCCAGCAATCGACGGAACACTGAAGCTTTCTTT
CDR3aa: CASNRRNTEAFF

abundance: NA
d_gene: NA
v_gene: TRBV4-3
j_gene: TRBJ2-2
CDR3nt: TGCGCCAGCAGCCCCGACGGACCCGACACCGGGGAGCTGTTTTTT
CDR3aa: CASSPDGPDTGELFF

abundance: NA
d_gene: TRBD2
v_gene: TRBV3-1/TRBV3-2
j_gene: TRBJ2-7
CDR3nt: TGTGCCAGCAGCCAAGTCGGCTCTAGCGGGGGTTACGAGCAGTACTTC
CDR3aa: CASSQVGSSGGYEQYF

abundance: once
d_gene: NA
v_gene: TRBV5-4
j_gene: TRBJ1-6
CDR3nt: TGTGCCAGCAGCTTAGGCGGGACGGCCTATAATTCACCCCTCCACTTT
CDR3aa: CASSLGGTAYNSPLHF

abundance: NA
d_gene: NA
v_gene: TRBV5-1
j_gene: TRBJ2-2
CDR3nt: TGCGCCAGCAGCTTGACCGGGAACACCGGGGAGCTGTTTTTT
CDR3aa: CASSLTGNTGELFF

abundance: NA
d_gene: NA
v_gene: TRBV29-1
j_gene: TRBJ1-2
CDR3nt: TGCAGCGTGGGATCCGGGACATCAACCTATGGCTACACCTTC
CDR3aa: CSVGSGTSTYGYTF

abundance: once
d_gene: NA
v_gene: TRBV7-2
j_gene: TRBJ1-1
CDR3nt: TGTGCCAGCAGCCTAGGACACCAGATAAACACTGAAGCTTTCTTT
CDR3aa: CASSLGHQINTEAFF

abundance: NA
d_gene: NA
v_gene: TRBV5-4
j_gene: TRBJ2-2
CDR3nt: TGTGCCAGCAGATCAGGGACCGGGGAGCTGTTTTTT
CDR3aa: CASRSGTGELFF

abundance: NA
d_gene: TRBD2
v_gene: TRBV27
j_gene: TRBJ2-7
CDR3nt: TGTGCCAGCAGTTTAGGCCCTCCTGGGGGGGGGAACGCCTACGAGCAGTACTTC
CDR3aa: CASSLGPPGGGNAYEQYF

abundance: NA
d_gene: TRBD2
v_gene: TRBV6-1
j_gene: TRBJ2-1
CDR3nt: TGTGCCAGCAGTGAACTCGGGGGGGGGTACAATGAGCAGTTCTTC
CDR3aa: CASSELGGGYNEQFF

abundance: NA
d_gene: NA
v_gene: TRBV19
j_gene: TRBJ1-5
CDR3nt: TGTGCCAGTAGTGCAGATAACTATAGCAATCAGCCCCAGCATTTT
CDR3aa: CASSADNYSNQPQHF

abundance: NA
d_gene: TRBD1
v_gene: TRBV6-1
j_gene: TRBJ2-5
CDR3nt: TGTGCCAGCAGTGAGACAGGGGTAAAAGAGACCCAGTACTTC
CDR3aa: CASSETGVKETQYF

abundance: NA
d_gene: NA
v_gene: TRBV7-8
j_gene: TRBJ2-7
CDR3nt: TGTGCCAGCAGCCTAGGAACAGTCTCCTACGAGCAGTACTTC
CDR3aa: CASSLGTVSYEQYF

abundance: NA
d_gene: TRBD1
v_gene: TRBV12-5
j_gene: TRBJ1-4
CDR3nt: TGTGCTAGTGGTTTGGTAAAAGGTCTTGGGACAGCCGTGGAGTTGACTAATGAAAAACTGTTTTTT
CDR3aa: CASGLVKGLGTAVELTNEKLFF

abundance: few
d_gene: NA
v_gene: TRBV4-1
j_gene: TRBJ1-2
CDR3nt: TGCGCCAGCAGCCAAGCCGGTGGGAACTATGGCTACACCTTC
CDR3aa: CASSQAGGNYGYTF

abundance: NA
d_gene: NA
v_gene: TRBV6-2/TRBV6-3
j_gene: TRBJ1-5
CDR3nt: TGTGCCAGCAGTGACCCACGCCAGCCCCAGCATTTT
CDR3aa: CASSDPRQPQHF

abundance: few
d_gene: NA
v_gene: TRBV6-6
j_gene: TRBJ1-3
CDR3nt: TGTGCCAGCAGTTCCCGGCACAGTAGCTCTGGAAACACCATATATTTT
CDR3aa: CASSSRHSSSGNTIYF